The table lists the clone carrying this T cell receptor (beta chain) with a few counts. No antigen is known for it. Germline V gene sequence: CDR1 DFQATT, CDR2 SNEGSKA (reference sequence). Trimming removed 6 bases at V and 5 bases at J, with 19 bases between. This CDR3 comprises 14 residues. These data are taken from a study of CD8 T cells in ankylosing spondylitis. TCRdb recomputed calls from the 5' RACE reads with MiXCR, one row per CDR3 protein. Among 670,000 or so distinct CDR3 sequences listed, roughly 19% were seen once. Points from the study as a whole: Enrichment of disease-linked clones was reportedly significant in matched ankylosing spondylitis synovial fluid. A motif in TCR beta, a set of several highly homologous variants, appeared characteristic of ankylosing spondylitis blood.

This clonotype was obtained from a male donor with ankylosing spondylitis. V gene TRBV20-1 combines with J gene TRBJ2-5, with a tentative D call TRBD2 (5 bases). Sequencing was carried out using blood, either unsorted or a sorted T cell fraction (not recorded which). Here the CDR3 DNA reads TGCAGTGCCCCCCGAGGGAGCATCGGGGAGACCCAGTACTTC. Protein product: CSAPRGSIGETQYF.